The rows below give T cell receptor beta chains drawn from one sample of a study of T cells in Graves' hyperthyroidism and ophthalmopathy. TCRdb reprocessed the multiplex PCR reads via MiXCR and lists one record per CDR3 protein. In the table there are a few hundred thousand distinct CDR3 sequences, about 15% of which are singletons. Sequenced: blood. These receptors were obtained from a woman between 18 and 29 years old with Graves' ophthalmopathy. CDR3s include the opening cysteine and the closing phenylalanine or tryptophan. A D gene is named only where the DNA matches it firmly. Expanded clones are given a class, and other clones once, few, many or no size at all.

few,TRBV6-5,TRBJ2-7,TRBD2,CASSYGTSVGEQYF,TGTGCCAGCAGTTACGGGACTAGCGTTGGCGAGCAGTACTTC
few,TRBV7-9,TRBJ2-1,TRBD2,CASSPAGEQFF,TGTGCCAGCAGCCCAGCGGGGGAGCAGTTCTTC
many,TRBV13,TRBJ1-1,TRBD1,CASSKSRDRGRSTEAFF,TGTGCCAGCAGCAAGTCCCGGGACAGGGGCCGTAGCACTGAAGCTTTCTTT
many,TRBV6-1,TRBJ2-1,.,CASSYSVGNSYNEQFF,TGTGCCAGCAGTTATTCAGTCGGTAACTCCTACAATGAGCAGTTCTTC
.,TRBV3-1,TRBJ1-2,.,CASSPMEVPYGYTF,TGTGCCAGCAGCCCGATGGAAGTACCCTATGGCTACACCTTC
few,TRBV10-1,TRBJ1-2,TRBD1,CASSLTGDRVEGYTF,TGCGCCAGCAGCCTCACCGGTGACAGGGTCGAGGGCTACACCTTC
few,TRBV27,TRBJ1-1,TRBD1,CASSKDRGLAEAFF,TGTGCCAGCAGTAAGGACAGGGGGCTCGCTGAAGCTTTCTTT
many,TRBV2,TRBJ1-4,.,CASKRGESEKLFF,TGTGCCAGCAAGAGGGGCGAGAGTGAAAAACTGTTTTTT
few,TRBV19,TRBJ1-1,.,CASRTQGVGSEAFF,TGTGCCAGTAGGACGCAGGGAGTCGGGAGCGAAGCTTTCTTT
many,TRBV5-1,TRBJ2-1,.,CASSLGPGISSYNEQFF,TGCGCCAGCAGCTTGGGGCCGGGAATTAGCTCCTACAATGAGCAGTTCTTC
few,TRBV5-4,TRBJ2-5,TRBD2,CASSSGLAGFDAYF,TGTGCCAGCTCCTCGGGGCTAGCGGGATTTGATGCGTACTTC
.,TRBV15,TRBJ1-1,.,CATSRDNLDTEAFF,TGTGCCACCAGCAGAGATAATTTGGACACTGAAGCTTTCTTT
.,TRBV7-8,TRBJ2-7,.,CASSFPGLSHEQYF,TGTGCCAGCAGCTTCCCGGGACTTTCCCACGAGCAGTACTTC
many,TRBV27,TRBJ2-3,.,CASSPDRDRTSTDTQYF,TGTGCCAGCAGTCCCGACCGAGACAGGACTAGCACAGATACGCAGTATTTT
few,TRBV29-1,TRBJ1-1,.,CSVGYEEAFF,TGCAGCGTTGGATACGAAGAAGCTTTCTTT
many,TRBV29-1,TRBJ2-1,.,CSVEGTDEQFF,TGCAGCGTTGAAGGGACGGATGAGCAGTTCTTC
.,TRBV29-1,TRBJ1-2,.,CSVEARLTYGYTF,TGCAGCGTTGAAGCCCGTCTAACCTATGGCTACACCTTC
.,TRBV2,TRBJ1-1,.,CASTGGTFTFF,TGTGCCAGCACGGGGGGGACGTTCACTTTCTTT
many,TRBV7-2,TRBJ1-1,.,CASIPNGQLKYQATEAFF,TGTGCCAGCATCCCGAATGGACAGCTGAAATACCAGGCGACTGAAGCTTTCTTT
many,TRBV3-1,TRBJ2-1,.,CASSQGNSYNEQFF,TGTGCCAGCAGCCAAGGAAACAGTTACAATGAGCAGTTCTTC
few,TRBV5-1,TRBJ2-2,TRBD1,CASSRGTGGSTGELFF,TGCGCCAGCAGCCGTGGGACAGGGGGTTCCACCGGGGAGCTGTTTTTT
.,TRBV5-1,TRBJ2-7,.,CASSTDGGPYEQYF,TGCGCCAGCAGCACGGACGGGGGCCCCTACGAGCAGTACTTC
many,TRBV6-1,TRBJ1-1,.,CASSEYRGSTEAFF,TGTGCCAGCAGTGAATACCGGGGATCCACTGAAGCTTTCTTT
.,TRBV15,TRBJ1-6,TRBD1,CATSKFGQAEPLHF,TGTGCCACCAGCAAATTCGGACAGGCCGAACCCCTCCACTTT
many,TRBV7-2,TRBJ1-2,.,CASSFFTDRGYGYTF,TGTGCCAGCAGCTTTTTTACGGACCGGGGATATGGCTACACCTTC
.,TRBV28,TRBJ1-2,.,CASRGGLNGYTF,TGTGCCAGCAGGGGCGGTCTTAATGGCTACACCTTC
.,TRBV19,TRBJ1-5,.,CASSIVPGSNQPQHF,TGTGCCAGTAGTATAGTTCCAGGAAGCAATCAGCCCCAGCATTTT
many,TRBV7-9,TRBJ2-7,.,CASSRTVEEYEQYF,TGTGCCAGCAGCCGGACGGTTGAAGAGTACGAGCAGTACTTC
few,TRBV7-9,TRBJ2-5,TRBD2,CASSWTSGGETQYF,TGTGCCAGCAGCTGGACTAGCGGGGGGGAGACCCAGTACTTC
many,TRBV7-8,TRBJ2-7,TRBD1,CASSWDRNYEQYF,TGTGCCAGCAGCTGGGACAGGAACTACGAGCAGTACTTC
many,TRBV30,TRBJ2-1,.,CAWSGGQLTNEQFF,TGTGCCTGGTCAGGGGGGCAACTAACCAATGAGCAGTTCTTC
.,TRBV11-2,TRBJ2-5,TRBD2,CASRPFPSGGAAKTQYF,TGTGCCAGCAGACCCTTCCCTAGCGGGGGGGCCGCGAAGACCCAGTACTTC
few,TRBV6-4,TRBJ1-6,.,CASSDRHAANSPLHF,TGTGCCAGCAGTGACCGGCACGCCGCTAATTCACCCCTCCACTTT
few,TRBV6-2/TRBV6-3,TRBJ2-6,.,CASTRGLDPSSGANVLTF,TGTGCCAGCACCAGGGGACTCGACCCGTCGTCTGGGGCCAACGTCCTGACTTTC
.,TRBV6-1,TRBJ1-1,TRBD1,CASRTATGGNTEAFF,TGTGCCAGCAGGACGGCGACAGGGGGGAACACTGAAGCTTTCTTT
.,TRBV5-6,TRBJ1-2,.,CASSLGSLSGTGGYTF,TGTGCCAGCAGCTTGGGATCCCTATCAGGGACGGGCGGCTACACCTTC
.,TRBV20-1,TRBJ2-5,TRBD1,CSATIRDRIQETQYF,TGCAGTGCTACCATTCGGGACAGAATTCAAGAGACCCAGTACTTC
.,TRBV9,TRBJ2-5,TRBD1,CASSITGVETQYF,TGTGCCAGCAGCATAACAGGGGTGGAGACCCAGTACTTC
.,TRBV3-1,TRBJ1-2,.,CASSPDGVYDYTF,TGTGCCAGCAGCCCCGATGGGGTCTATGACTACACCTTC
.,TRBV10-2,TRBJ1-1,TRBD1,CASRPGTGRDTEAFF,TGCGCCAGCAGGCCCGGGACAGGGAGGGACACTGAAGCTTTCTTT
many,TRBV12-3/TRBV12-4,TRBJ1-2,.,CATASRGYGYTF,TGTGCCACCGCCAGCAGGGGCTATGGCTACACCTTC
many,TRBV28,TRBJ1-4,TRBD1,CASSFPRQGLDEKLFF,TGTGCCAGCAGTTTCCCTCGACAGGGTTTGGATGAAAAACTGTTTTTT
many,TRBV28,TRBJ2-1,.,CASSLTPSSYNEQFF,TGTGCCAGCAGTCTGACACCTAGCTCCTACAATGAGCAGTTCTTC
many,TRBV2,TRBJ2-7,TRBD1,CASSAPRTGLAYEQYF,TGTGCCAGCAGTGCCCCTCGGACAGGGCTAGCCTACGAGCAGTACTTC
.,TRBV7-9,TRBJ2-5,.,CASSSTAPETQYF,TGTGCCAGCAGCTCGACAGCCCCCGAGACCCAGTACTTC
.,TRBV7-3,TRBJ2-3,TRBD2,CASSSSGAFTDTQYF,TGTGCCAGCAGCTCCAGCGGGGCTTTCACAGATACGCAGTATTTT
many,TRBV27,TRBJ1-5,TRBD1,CASSFTGGNQPQHF,TGTGCCAGCAGTTTTACAGGGGGCAATCAGCCCCAGCATTTT
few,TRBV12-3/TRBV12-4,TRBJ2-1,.,CASRPWGGKIF,TGTGCCAGCAGGCCATGGGGCGGTAAGATCTTC
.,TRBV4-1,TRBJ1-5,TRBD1,CASSQGQGAINQPQHF,TGCGCCAGCAGCCAAGGTCAGGGGGCTATCAATCAGCCCCAGCATTTT
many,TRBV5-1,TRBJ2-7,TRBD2,CASSLSSGSPEQYF,TGCGCCAGCAGCTTGTCTAGCGGGAGTCCCGAGCAGTACTTC
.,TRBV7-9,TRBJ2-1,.,CASSPKDYSPHYNEQFF,TGTGCCAGCAGCCCTAAAGATTATAGTCCCCACTACAATGAGCAGTTCTTC
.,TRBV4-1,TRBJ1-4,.,CASSQVGLANEKLFF,TGCGCCAGCAGCCAAGTGGGCTTGGCTAATGAAAAACTGTTTTTT